Listed here are 14 T cell receptor beta chains from one sample, sequenced in a study of T cell responses to AZD1222 COVID-19 vaccine. Only in-frame clones appear in the TCRdb table, and some are missing; sequencing was by immunoSEQ multiplex PCR. The sample lists about 150,000 clones; roughly 87% were seen once. The source was peripheral blood, collected on day 0 of AZD1222 vaccination. All receptors derive from an adult in good health.

The genes are TRBV18 and TRBJ1-5; no reliable D call. CDR1 is KGHSH and CDR2 is LQKENI in the germline V gene. The V gene lost 4 bases and the J gene lost 3 bases, with 10 bases spanning the gap. This CDR3 has 14 residues. The DNA for the CDR3 is TGTGCCAGCTCACGCTCGGGGATCAATCAGCCCCAGCATTTT. This codes for CASSRSGINQPQHF.

The genes are TRBV10-3 and TRBJ1-2; D gene uncertain. This CDR3 region has 15 residues. Between the trimmed V and J ends, which lost 4 bases and 3 bases, there was a span of 15 bases. Germline CDR1 is ENHRY and CDR2 is SYGVKD. CDR3 residues: CAISGRLQSDYGYTF. The CDR3 region has the DNA TGTGCCATCAGTGGGAGGCTCCAATCCGACTATGGCTACACCTTC.

J is TRBJ2-7 and V is TRBV5-4; 7 bases agree with TRBD2. This CDR3 spans 14 amino acids. V shed 4 bases and J 0 bases; nucleotides not matched to a gene: 4. CDR1 is SGHNT and CDR2 is YYREEE in the germline V gene (reference sequence). The CDR3 spells CASSIAGGSYEQYF. The CDR3 region has the DNA TGTGCCAGCAGCATAGCGGGCGGCTCCTACGAGCAGTACTTC.

This chain joins TRBV5-4 and TRBJ2-1; D is tentatively TRBD1 or TRBD2 (6 bases each). The CDR3 covers 12 residues. Germline CDR1 SGHNT, CDR2 YYREEE (reference sequence). The V end was cut by 4 bases, the J end by 12 bases, with 14 bases between. CDR3 residues: CASSVGEGGQFF. CDR3 coding DNA: TGTGCCAGCAGCGTGGGAGAGGGGGGGCAGTTCTTC.

This clone has more than one count but fewer than ten. The V and J genes are TRBV24-1 and TRBJ1-5; D not certain. The CDR3 extends over 15 amino acids. Germline V lookup: CDR1 KGHDR, CDR2 SFDVKD. V lost 9 bases to trimming and J lost 2 bases, with 16 bases between them. The CDR3 protein is CATSPRYGGNQPQHF. For the CDR3, the DNA is TGTGCCACCTCACCCCGATATGGCGGCAATCAGCCCCAGCATTTT.

This chain connects TRBV5-1 to TRBJ2-1; 10 nucleotides align to TRBD2. The CDR3 consists of 14 residues. V shed 10 bases, J shed 8 bases, and the junction held 12 bases outside the gene matches. Germline V lookup: CDR1 SGHRS, CDR2 YFSETQ. Here the CDR3 reads CASEPSGSSYEQFF. In DNA form, the CDR3 reads TGCGCCTCCGAACCTAGCGGGAGTTCGTATGAGCAGTTCTTC. Variable domain in full (rest from reference TRBV5-1 and TRBJ2-1): KAGVTQTPRYLIKTRGQQVTLSCSPISGHRSVSWYQQTPGQGLQFLFEYFSETQRNKGNFPGRFSGRQFSNSRSEMNVSTLELGDSALYLCASEPSGSSYEQFFGPGTRLTVL.

This chain joins TRBV4-2 and TRBJ1-5, with D possibly being TRBD1 (5 bases). The CDR3 runs to 15 residues. CDR1 and CDR2 (germline): LGHNA, YNFKEQ. With 0 bases removed from V and 7 bases from J, the gap between germline ends came to 13 bases. CDR3 in DNA: TGTGCCAGCAGCCAAGAGGGGGAGGGATGGCAGCCCCAGCATTTT. Protein product: CASSQEGEGWQPQHF.

V and J are TRBV28 and TRBJ2-1, with TRBD2 matching over 7 bases. The junction had 8 bases not matched to a gene; V was cut back by 7 bases and J by 2 bases. CDR1 and CDR2 (germline): MDHEN, SYDVKM. The CDR3 is 15 amino acids. The CDR3 here is CASTLGGSAYNEQFF. CDR3 sequence (DNA): TGTGCCAGCACCTTGGGGGGGTCGGCCTACAATGAGCAGTTCTTC.

The chain carries TRBV4-1 and TRBJ2-1, with TRBD2 matching 10 bases. V lost 4 bases to trimming and J lost 8 bases; unmatched junction nucleotides: 17. CDR3 length: 18 amino acids. CDR1 is MGHRA and CDR2 is YSYEKL in the germline V gene. CDR3 bases: TGCGCCAGCAGCCGACAGACCCTCCTAGCGGGAGCTAACTATGAGCAGTTCTTC. Translating gives CASSRQTLLAGANYEQFF.

J is TRBJ1-1 and V is TRBV28, with D unresolved. This CDR3 region has 10 residues. The V gene lost 7 bases and the J gene lost 3 bases, with 3 bases spanning the gap. Germline CDR1 MDHEN, CDR2 SYDVKM. CDR3 DNA: TGTGCCAGCAAAGACACTGAAGCTTTCTTT. Amino acids: CASKDTEAFF.

The gene calls are TRBV4-2 and TRBJ2-7; D perhaps matches TRBD1 (5 bases). This CDR3 contains 16 residues. From germline, CDR1 is LGHNA and CDR2 YNFKEQ. Between the trimmed V and J ends, which lost 0 bases and 0 bases, there was a span of 12 bases. In nucleotides, the CDR3 is TGTGCCAGCAGCCAAGATTTGACAGAAAGCTCCTACGAGCAGTACTTC. Amino acid sequence: CASSQDLTESSYEQYF.

This chain links TRBV11-2 with TRBJ2-7; 9 bases align to TRBD2. From germline, CDR1 is SGHAT and CDR2 FQNNGV. Unmatched junction bases numbered 13, after V lost 3 bases and J lost 1 base. The CDR3 has 18 residues. CDR3 sequence reads: CASSFRAILAGPSYEQYF. DNA of the CDR3: TGTGCCAGCAGCTTCCGAGCCATTCTAGCGGGACCTTCCTACGAGCAGTACTTC.

The chain employs TRBV4-3 and TRBJ1-3; D gene uncertain. The V end was cut by 3 bases, the J end by 4 bases, with 13 bases between. CDR1 is LGHNA and CDR2 is YSLEER in the germline V gene. The CDR3 length is 15 residues. CDR3 DNA sequence: TGCGCCAGCAGCCAGGAACCTGATCCGGGAAACACCATATATTTT. Translated: CASSQEPDPGNTIYF.

The rearrangement links TRBV2 to TRBJ1-4; tentatively, D is TRBD1 (6 bases). The V gene's germline CDR1 is SNHLY and CDR2 FYNNEI. The CDR3 has 14 amino acids. Trimming pared 8 bases from V and 4 bases from J, leaving 14 bases between. Written as DNA, the CDR3 is TGTGCCAGCGGACTGACAGGAGATAATGAAAAACTGTTTTTT. Translating gives CASGLTGDNEKLFF.